The 31 T cell receptor beta chains below all came from one sample that was sequenced in a study of T cell changes during pregnancy in multiple sclerosis. Method: immunoSEQ multiplex PCR; TCRdb's copy keeps in-frame clones and lacks some. The repertoire includes over 50,000 clones, just under 90% of them detected once, and about 5% sits in the top ten. Sequenced: peripheral blood from another person, used as feeder cells. These receptors all stem from a human donor whose cells served as feeder cells for cultures in a pregnancy study.

The chain links TRBV6-1 to TRBJ1-2; the D is unclear. From germline, CDR1 is MNHNS and CDR2 SASEGT. The CDR3 loop spans 13 amino acids. Trimming shortened V by 1 base and J by 4 bases, and 7 bases separated the two germline ends. The CDR3 DNA is TGTGCCAGCAGTGAAGGCAGATTCTATGGCTACACCTTC. Its protein is CASSEGRFYGYTF.

V and J are TRBV7-2 and TRBJ2-3; TRBD1 matches at 12 bases. CDR3 length: 18 residues. Germline CDR1 reads SGHTA; CDR2 reads FQGNSA. Trimming removed 2 bases from V and 1 base from J; junction bases left unmatched: 7. DNA for the CDR3: TGTGCCAGCAGCTTAAAGGGACAGGGGGCGATGGGCACAGATACGCAGTATTTT. As protein: CASSLKGQGAMGTDTQYF.

The chain uses TRBV10-3 and TRBJ1-1, with TRBD1 matching 9 bases. V was pared by 6 bases and J by 3 bases, with 5 bases of the junction left unmatched. The germline V gene encodes CDR1 ENHRY and CDR2 SYGVKD. The CDR3 sequence is 14 residues long. For the CDR3, the DNA is TGTGCCATCAGCGGACAGGGGAACTACACTGAAGCTTTCTTT. Its translation is CAISGQGNYTEAFF.

V is TRBV10-1 and J is TRBJ2-1; D gene uncertain. Trimming stripped 3 bases from V and 2 bases from J, with 14 bases between. This CDR3 is 16 amino acids long. In germline, CDR1 is WNHNN, CDR2 SYGVQD (reference sequence). The CDR3 coding sequence is TGCGCCAGCAGTGATGTTGGCGGCCGGACCTACAATGAGCAGTTCTTC. Residues: CASSDVGGRTYNEQFF.

The CDR3 nucleotides read TGTGCCAGCAGATTGGGACAGGGGGCAGGTGGCACAGATACGCAGTATTTT. Translation: CASRLGQGAGGTDTQYF. The gene calls are TRBV7-2 and TRBJ2-3; 12 bases line up with TRBD1. The CDR3 spans 17 residues. Germline V gene sequence: CDR1 SGHTA, CDR2 FQGNSA. Unmatched junction bases numbered 8, after V lost 6 bases and J lost 1 base.

This chain links TRBV15 with TRBJ1-4, with a weak D call TRBD1 (5 bases). This CDR3 comprises 15 residues. V lost 5 bases and J lost 8, with 18 bases in between. The germline V gene encodes CDR1 LNHNV and CDR2 YYDKDF (reference sequence). The CDR3 here is CATSVRREGWEKLFF. In DNA, the CDR3 is TGTGCCACCAGCGTCCGACGGGAGGGGTGGGAAAAACTGTTTTTT.

This chain links TRBV4-1 with TRBJ1-1; 9 bases match TRBD1. Germline V lookup: CDR1 MGHRA, CDR2 YSYEKL. V was clipped by 3 bases and J by 9 bases; unmatched bases: 8. The CDR3 is made up of 14 amino acids. In DNA form, the CDR3 reads TGCGCCAGCAGCCAGCCGGGACAGGGTCACCAAGCTTTCTTT. Protein: CASSQPGQGHQAFF.

The chain combines TRBV12-5 with TRBJ2-5; D not certain. Trimming stripped 5 bases from V and 7 bases from J, with 20 bases between. Germline CDR1 LGHNT, CDR2 FRNRAP. The CDR3 has 15 amino acids. DNA of the CDR3: TGTGCTAGTGGTCCCCCCCTGACTTCTCCGGGGACCCAGTACTTC. Protein sequence: CASGPPLTSPGTQYF.

V and J are TRBV29-1 and TRBJ2-5, with D possibly being TRBD2 (6 bases). Germline V lookup: CDR1 SQVTM, CDR2 ANQGSEA. V was trimmed by 3 bases and J by 9 bases, leaving 20 bases between them. This CDR3 is built from 14 residues. The CDR3 region has the DNA TGCAGCGTTGAGGGGCTAGCGCCTGCCCCGGCCCAGTACTTC. Translated: CSVEGLAPAPAQYF.

V usage is TRBV30 and J usage is TRBJ1-4; tentatively, D is TRBD1 (5 bases). Germline CDR1 and CDR2: GTSNPN and SVGIG (reference sequence). Trimming took 2 bases from V and 10 from J, leaving 14 bases between them. This CDR3 has 13 amino acids. The CDR3 nucleotides are TGTGCCTGGAGTACCCAGGGATCTGGAAAACTGTTTTTT. The encoded protein is CAWSTQGSGKLFF.

This clone was seen once. The chain combines TRBV11-2 with TRBJ1-3, with D unresolved. In germline, CDR1 is SGHAT, CDR2 FQNNGV. This CDR3 region has 15 residues. V was clipped by 1 base and J by 0 bases, with 7 bases between them. The CDR3 nucleotides are TGTGCCAGCAGCTTAGCAGCTAACTCTGGAAACACCATATATTTT. Amino acids: CASSLAANSGNTIYF.

The V call is TRBV19, the J call TRBJ1-5, with D possibly TRBD1 on 5 matching bases. Germline CDR1 is LNHDA and CDR2 is SQIVND (reference sequence). V gave up 0 bases and J gave up 4 bases, with 13 bases separating them. The CDR3 is 16 amino acids. For the CDR3, the DNA is TGTGCCAGTAGTATAGAGAGCACAGGAGCTAATCAGCCCCAGCATTTT. Its translation is CASSIESTGANQPQHF.

This chain joins TRBV5-1 and TRBJ1-6; 9 bases are a match to TRBD1. The CDR3 extends over 16 amino acids. Germline lookup yields CDR1 SGHRS and CDR2 YFSETQ. V lost 0 bases to trimming and J lost 5 bases; unmatched junction nucleotides: 3. CDR3 amino acids: CASSLDGQGNNSPLHF. In DNA form, the CDR3 reads TGCGCCAGCAGCTTGGACGGACAGGGGAATAATTCACCCCTCCACTTT.

The chain joins TRBV2 to TRBJ1-5, with a possible D match to TRBD1 (6 bases). The CDR3 extends over 15 amino acids. Germline assignment: CDR1 SNHLY and CDR2 FYNNEI. Trimming cost V 6 bases and J 6 bases, with 18 bases left between them. The CDR3 DNA is TGTGCCAGCAGCAAACTAAGGGGGGGCGGTCAGCCCCAGCATTTT. Translated: CASSKLRGGGQPQHF.

This rearrangement joins TRBV2 to TRBJ2-3; weak D call: TRBD1 (6 bases). This CDR3 is built from 14 residues. Per the germline V gene, CDR1 is SNHLY and CDR2 is FYNNEI. The CDR3 spells CATFQGQGPDTQYF. In nucleotides, the CDR3 is TGTGCGACATTTCAGGGGCAGGGGCCAGATACGCAGTATTTT.

The table lists this clone with a few counts. Written as DNA, the CDR3 is TGTGCCAGCAGCTGGGGGACAGGGGATTATGGCTACACCTTC. Its translation is CASSWGTGDYGYTF. The J gene is TRBJ1-2, the V gene TRBV7-9; TRBD1 aligns across 10 bases. Germline lookup yields CDR1 SEHNR and CDR2 FQNEAQ (reference sequence). The CDR3 has 14 amino acids. Trimming took 4 bases from V and 5 from J; bases not matched to a gene: 4.

The chain joins TRBV28 to TRBJ2-3; 7 positions match TRBD2. Germline CDR1 is MDHEN and CDR2 is SYDVKM. The CDR3 has 14 residues. V shed 2 bases and J 1 base; nucleotides not matched to a gene: 0. The chain's CDR3 is CASSLGGGTDTQYF. The CDR3 nucleotides read TGTGCCAGCAGTTTAGGGGGGGGCACAGATACGCAGTATTTT. The variable domain in full, completed from reference TRBV28 and TRBJ2-3, reads DVKVTQSSRYLVKRTGEKVFLECVQDMDHENMFWYRQDPGLGLRLIYFSYDVKMKEKGDIPEGYSVSREKKERFSLILESASTNQTSMYLCASSLGGGTDTQYFGPGTRLTVL.

The rearrangement joins TRBV19 to TRBJ2-7, with TRBD2 identical over 11 bases. Germline V gene sequence: CDR1 LNHDA, CDR2 SQIVND (reference sequence). The length of the CDR3 is 15 residues. The J segment lost 2 bases and the V segment lost 5 bases, leaving 5 bases of the junction unmatched. CDR3 region: CASSPRLAGTYEQYF. In nucleotides, the CDR3 is TGTGCCAGTAGTCCGAGACTAGCGGGAACCTACGAGCAGTACTTC.

This sequence joins TRBV4-3 and TRBJ2-7, with D possibly called TRBD1 or TRBD2 (5 bases each). There are 15 residues in the CDR3. Trimming left V 4 bases short and J 0 bases short, with 13 bases between. The germline CDR1 and CDR2 sequences are LGHNA and YSLEER. The CDR3, as DNA: TGCGCCAGCAGCCTAAGGGGCGGGCACTCCTACGAGCAGTACTTC. Translating gives CASSLRGGHSYEQYF.

V and J are TRBV30 and TRBJ1-1; 12 bases map to TRBD1. The V gene end was trimmed by 3 bases and the J gene end by 8 bases; junction bases not matched to a gene: 7. This CDR3 comprises 14 residues. CDR1 GTSNPN and CDR2 SVGIG come from the germline V gene (reference sequence). CDR3 bases: TGTGCCTGGAGCCCGGGACAGGGGGCGAACGAAGCTTTCTTT. Protein product: CAWSPGQGANEAFF.

This chain connects TRBV4-2 to TRBJ2-3; 10 bases line up with TRBD2. CDR1 is LGHNA and CDR2 is YNFKEQ in the germline V gene. The CDR3 length is 17 residues. V was pared by 4 bases and J by 4 bases, with 11 bases of the junction left unmatched. For the CDR3, the DNA is TGTGCCAGCAGCCTGGGGGCTAGCGGGAGTCGCGCAGATACGCAGTATTTT. Translation: CASSLGASGSRADTQYF.

J is TRBJ2-7 and V is TRBV28; 11 nucleotides align to TRBD2. The CDR3 has 14 amino acids. Germline V CDR1 and CDR2: MDHEN, SYDVKM. The V segment lost 6 bases and the J segment 5 bases; nucleotides outside the gene matches: 6. CDR3 loop: CASRRLAGTHEQYF. CDR3 coding DNA: TGTGCCAGCAGACGACTAGCGGGGACACACGAGCAGTACTTC.

The chain links TRBV5-8 to TRBJ2-5; 8 nucleotides agree with TRBD2. Trimming at V came to 3 bases and at J to 5 bases, leaving 3 bases not matched to a gene. This CDR3 is 13 amino acids long. Germline CDR1 reads SGHTS; CDR2 reads YDEGEE. The CDR3: CASSSLAVETQYF. The DNA of the CDR3 is TGTGCCAGCAGCTCACTAGCGGTGGAGACCCAGTACTTC. The full variable domain, rest sourced from reference TRBV5-8 and TRBJ2-5, is EAGVTQSPTHLIKTRGQQATLRCSPISGHTSVYWYQQALGLGLQFLLWYDEGEERNRGNFPPRFSGRQFPNYSSELNVNALELEDSALYLCASSSLAVETQYFGPGTRLLVL.

The V call is TRBV4-1, the J call TRBJ2-3; TRBD1 agrees at 7 bases. CDR1 MGHRA and CDR2 YSYEKL come from the germline V gene. Losses at the gene ends were 2 bases for V and 6 bases for J; bases not matched to a gene: 14. CDR3 size: 17 residues. In DNA form, the CDR3 reads TGCGCCAGCAGCCAAACGCTTTTCGGGGACAGTGGGGATACGCAGTATTTT. Encoded protein: CASSQTLFGDSGDTQYF.

The sample holds one count of this clone. The DNA of the CDR3 is TGCGCCAGCAGGGCGGGACAGGGCGGAAACACCATATATTTT. The encoded protein is CASRAGQGGNTIYF. V usage is TRBV5-1 and J usage is TRBJ1-3; TRBD1 matches 9 bases. V shed 5 bases and J 4 bases; nucleotides not matched to a gene: 4. The length of the CDR3 is 14 residues. Germline assignment: CDR1 SGHRS and CDR2 YFSETQ. Together with reference TRBV5-1 and TRBJ1-3, the CDR3 gives the full variable domain: KAGVTQTPRYLIKTRGQQVTLSCSPISGHRSVSWYQQTPGQGLQFLFEYFSETQRNKGNFPGRFSGRQFSNSRSEMNVSTLELGDSALYLCASRAGQGGNTIYFGEGSWLTVV.

This chain connects TRBV9 to TRBJ2-1; perhaps TRBD2 as D (6 bases). The V end was cut by 2 bases, the J end by 5 bases, with 8 bases between. The germline gives CDR1 SGDLS, CDR2 YYNGEE. The CDR3 covers 13 residues. The CDR3, as DNA: TGTGCCAGCAGCGTGAGACTAGACAATGAGCAGTTCTTC. This translates into CASSVRLDNEQFF.

This clone appeared a single time. The rearrangement links TRBV2 to TRBJ2-1, with TRBD2 matching over 9 bases. CDR3 length: 14 residues. The germline gives CDR1 SNHLY, CDR2 FYNNEI. V was clipped by 7 bases and J by 9 bases; unmatched bases: 10. CDR3: CASISQRGESEQFF. The CDR3 DNA follows: TGTGCCAGCATATCGCAGCGGGGGGAGAGTGAGCAGTTCTTC.

The chain employs TRBV10-3 and TRBJ2-2, with D possibly being TRBD2 (7 bases). The CDR3 has 16 amino acids. V was shortened by 2 bases and J by 4 bases, with 14 bases between the two germline ends. Germline V gene lookup returns CDR1 ENHRY and CDR2 SYGVKD. CDR3 bases: TGTGCCATCAGTGAGGGGGGGGCTCTGGGCACCGGGGAGCTGTTTTTT. The encoded protein is CAISEGGALGTGELFF.

The chain recombines TRBV5-1 with TRBJ2-3; D gene uncertain. Germline assignment: CDR1 SGHRS and CDR2 YFSETQ. V gave up 4 bases and J gave up 4 bases, with 31 bases separating them. This CDR3 region has 20 residues. CDR3 in amino acids: CASSLTGPLGTAEYSDTQYF. The CDR3 DNA sequence: TGCGCCAGCAGCCTTACCGGGCCCCTCGGAACTGCGGAGTACTCAGATACGCAGTATTTT.

The rearrangement joins TRBV30 to TRBJ1-3, with a possible D match to TRBD1 (5 bases). The CDR3 runs 14 residues. Germline loops: CDR1 GTSNPN, CDR2 SVGIG (reference sequence). Trimming took off 1 base at V and 1 base at J, with 8 bases between the two ends. The CDR3 spells CAWSGTFSGNTIYF. CDR3 coding DNA: TGTGCCTGGAGTGGGACATTTTCTGGAAACACCATATATTTT. Together with reference TRBV30 and TRBJ1-3, the CDR3 gives the full variable domain: SQTIHQWPATLVQPVGSPLSLECTVEGTSNPNLYWYRQAAGRGLQLLFYSVGIGQISSEVPQNLSASRPQDRQFILSSKKLLLSDSGFYLCAWSGTFSGNTIYFGEGSWLTVV.

The V and J genes are TRBV15 and TRBJ1-4; tentative D call: TRBD1 (6 bases). The germline gives CDR1 LNHNV, CDR2 YYDKDF (reference sequence). V was cut by 1 base and J by 5 bases, with 14 bases left in between. The CDR3 loop spans 16 amino acids. The chain's CDR3 is CATSRVMAGVNEKLFF. For the CDR3, the DNA is TGTGCCACCAGCAGAGTGATGGCAGGGGTAAATGAAAAACTGTTTTTT.